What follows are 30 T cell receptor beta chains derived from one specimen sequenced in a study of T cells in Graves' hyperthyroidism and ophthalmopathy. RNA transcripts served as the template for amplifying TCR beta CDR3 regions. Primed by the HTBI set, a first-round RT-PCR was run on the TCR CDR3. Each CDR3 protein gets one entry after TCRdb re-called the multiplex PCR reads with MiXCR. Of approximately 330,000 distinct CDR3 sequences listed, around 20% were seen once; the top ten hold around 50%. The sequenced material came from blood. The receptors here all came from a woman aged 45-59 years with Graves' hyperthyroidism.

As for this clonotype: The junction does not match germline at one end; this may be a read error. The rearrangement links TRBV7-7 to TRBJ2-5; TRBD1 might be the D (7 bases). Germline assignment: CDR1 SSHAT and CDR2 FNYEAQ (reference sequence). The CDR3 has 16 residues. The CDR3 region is CASSLAARPGGETQYF. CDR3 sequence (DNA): TGTGCTAGCAGCTTAGCGGCGCGACCAGGGGGGGAGACCCAGTACTTC.

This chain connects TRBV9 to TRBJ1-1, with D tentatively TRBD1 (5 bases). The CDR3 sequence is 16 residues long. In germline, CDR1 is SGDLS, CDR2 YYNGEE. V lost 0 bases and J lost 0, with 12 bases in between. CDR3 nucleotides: TGTGCCAGCAGCGTAGAGGCAGGGCCTCTGAACACTGAAGCTTTCTTT. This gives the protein CASSVEAGPLNTEAFF.

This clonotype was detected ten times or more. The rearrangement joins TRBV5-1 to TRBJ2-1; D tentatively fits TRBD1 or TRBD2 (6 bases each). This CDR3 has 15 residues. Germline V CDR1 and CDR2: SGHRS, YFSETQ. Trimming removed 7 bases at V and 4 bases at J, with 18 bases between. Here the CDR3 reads CASADEGGRYNEQFF. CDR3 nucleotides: TGCGCCAGCGCTGATGAGGGGGGCAGGTACAATGAGCAGTTCTTC.

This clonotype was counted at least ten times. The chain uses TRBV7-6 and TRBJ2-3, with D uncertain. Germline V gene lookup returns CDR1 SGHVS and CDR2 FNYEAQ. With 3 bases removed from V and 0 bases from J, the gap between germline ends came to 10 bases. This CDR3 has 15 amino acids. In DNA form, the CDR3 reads TGTGCCAGCAGCTTGGGCAGCTCTAGCACAGATACGCAGTATTTT. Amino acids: CASSLGSSSTDTQYF. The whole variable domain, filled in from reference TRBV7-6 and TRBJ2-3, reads GAGVSQSPRYKVTKRGQDVALRCDPISGHVSLYWYRQALGQGPEFLTYFNYEAQQDKSGLPNDRFSAERPEGSISTLTIQRTEQRDSAMYRCASSLGSSSTDTQYFGPGTRLTVL.

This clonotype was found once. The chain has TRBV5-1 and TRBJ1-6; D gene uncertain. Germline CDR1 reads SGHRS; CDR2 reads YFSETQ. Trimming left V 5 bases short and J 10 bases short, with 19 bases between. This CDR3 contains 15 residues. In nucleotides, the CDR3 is TGCGCCAGCAGGAGTCTGGTTCGGAATTTCTCACCCCTCCACTTT. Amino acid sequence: CASRSLVRNFSPLHF.

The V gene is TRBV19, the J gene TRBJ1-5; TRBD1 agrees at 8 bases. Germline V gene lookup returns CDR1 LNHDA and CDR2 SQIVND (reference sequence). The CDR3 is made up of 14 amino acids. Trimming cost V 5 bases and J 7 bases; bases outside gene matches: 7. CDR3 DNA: TGTGCCAGTAGTCAGACAGGGGAATCGCAGCCCCAGCATTTT. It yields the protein CASSQTGESQPQHF.

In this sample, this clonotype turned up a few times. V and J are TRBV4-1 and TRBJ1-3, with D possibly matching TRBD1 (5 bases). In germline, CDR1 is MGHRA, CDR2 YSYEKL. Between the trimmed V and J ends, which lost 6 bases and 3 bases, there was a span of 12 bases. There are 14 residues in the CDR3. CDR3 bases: TGCGCCAGCAGTTCCGACAGCTATGGAAACACCATATATTTT. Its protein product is CASSSDSYGNTIYF.

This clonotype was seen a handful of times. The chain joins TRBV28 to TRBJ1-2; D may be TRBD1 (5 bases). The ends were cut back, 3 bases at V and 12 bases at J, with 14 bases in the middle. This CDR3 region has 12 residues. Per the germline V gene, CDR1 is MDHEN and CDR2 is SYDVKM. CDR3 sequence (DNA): TGTGCCAGCAGTTTCAGGGCGGGGGGGGACACCTTC. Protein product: CASSFRAGGDTF.

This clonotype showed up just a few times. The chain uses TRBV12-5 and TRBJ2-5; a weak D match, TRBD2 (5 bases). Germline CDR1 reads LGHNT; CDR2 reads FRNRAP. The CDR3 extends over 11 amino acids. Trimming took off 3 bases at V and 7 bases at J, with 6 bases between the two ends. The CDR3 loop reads CASGFRGTQYF. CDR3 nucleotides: TGTGCTAGTGGTTTTCGGGGGACCCAGTACTTC.

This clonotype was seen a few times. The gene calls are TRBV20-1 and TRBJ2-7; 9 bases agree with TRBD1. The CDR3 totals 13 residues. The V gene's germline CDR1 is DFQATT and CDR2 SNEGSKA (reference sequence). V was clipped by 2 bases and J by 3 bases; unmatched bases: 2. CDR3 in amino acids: CSARKTGGYEQYF. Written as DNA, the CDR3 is TGCAGTGCTAGAAAGACAGGGGGCTACGAGCAGTACTTC.

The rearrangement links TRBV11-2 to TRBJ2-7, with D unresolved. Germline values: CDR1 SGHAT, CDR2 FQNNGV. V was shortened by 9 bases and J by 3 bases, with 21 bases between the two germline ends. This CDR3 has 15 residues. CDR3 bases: TGTGCCAGTACTCCGGGCCCCCCTTATCTCTACGAGCAGTACTTC. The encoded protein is CASTPGPPYLYEQYF. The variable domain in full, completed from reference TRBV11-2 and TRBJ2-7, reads EAGVAQSPRYKIIEKRQSVAFWCNPISGHATLYWYQQILGQGPKLLIQFQNNGVVDDSQLPKDRFSAERLKGVDSTLKIQPAKLEDSAVYLCASTPGPPYLYEQYFGPGTRLTVT.

The CDR3 DNA reads as TGTGCCAGCAGTGAGGTGAGCGGGAGTCTTGAGCAGTTCTTC. This translates into CASSEVSGSLEQFF. The genes are TRBV6-1 and TRBJ2-1, with 8 nucleotides matching TRBD2. V shed 3 bases and J 9 bases; nucleotides not matched to a gene: 7. Germline lookup yields CDR1 MNHNS and CDR2 SASEGT. The CDR3 length is 14 residues.

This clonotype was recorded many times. CDR3 loop: CASSTDGTYEQYF. The CDR3 DNA is TGTGCCAGCAGCACGGACGGGACCTACGAGCAGTACTTC. The J gene is TRBJ2-7, the V gene TRBV11-2, with D maybe TRBD2 (5 bases). With 5 bases removed from V and 2 bases from J, the gap between germline ends came to 10 bases. This CDR3 region has 13 residues. The germline V gene encodes CDR1 SGHAT and CDR2 FQNNGV.

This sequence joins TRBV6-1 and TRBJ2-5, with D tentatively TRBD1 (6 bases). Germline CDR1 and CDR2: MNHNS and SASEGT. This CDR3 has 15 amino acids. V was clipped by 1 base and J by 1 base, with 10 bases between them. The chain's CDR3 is CASSEVGGFQETQYF. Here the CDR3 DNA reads TGTGCCAGCAGTGAAGTTGGGGGCTTCCAAGAGACCCAGTACTTC.

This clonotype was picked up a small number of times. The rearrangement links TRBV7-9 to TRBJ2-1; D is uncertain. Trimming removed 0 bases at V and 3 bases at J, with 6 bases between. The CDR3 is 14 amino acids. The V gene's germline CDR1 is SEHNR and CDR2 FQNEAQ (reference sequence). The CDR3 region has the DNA TGTGCCAGCAGCTTAGCGGCCAGCTACAATGAGCAGTTCTTC. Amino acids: CASSLAASYNEQFF.

CDR3 nucleotides: TGTGCCAGCAGTTTCTCGGTGGGCGGAAACAATGAGCAGTTCTTC. It is translated as CASSFSVGGNNEQFF. The chain combines TRBV27 with TRBJ2-1; D remains ambiguous. Trimming cost V 3 bases and J 5 bases, with 14 bases left between them. Germline V CDR1 and CDR2: MNHEY, SMNVEV (reference sequence). CDR3 length: 15 residues.

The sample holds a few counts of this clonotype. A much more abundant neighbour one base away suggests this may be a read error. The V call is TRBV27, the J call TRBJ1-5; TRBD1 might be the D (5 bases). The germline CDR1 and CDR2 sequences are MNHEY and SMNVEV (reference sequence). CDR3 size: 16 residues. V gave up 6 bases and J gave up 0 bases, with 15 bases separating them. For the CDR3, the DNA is TGTGCCAGCAGGCCCGGCGGGGGTTTTAGCAATCAGCCCCAGCATTTT. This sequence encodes CASRPGGGFSNQPQHF.

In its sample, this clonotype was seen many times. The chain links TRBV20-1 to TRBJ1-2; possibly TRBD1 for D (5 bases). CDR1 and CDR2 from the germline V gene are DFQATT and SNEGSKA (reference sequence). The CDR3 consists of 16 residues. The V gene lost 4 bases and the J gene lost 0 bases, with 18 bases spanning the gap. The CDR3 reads CSATTTRDFPNYGYTF. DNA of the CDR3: TGCAGTGCTACGACTACCCGGGACTTTCCTAACTATGGCTACACCTTC.

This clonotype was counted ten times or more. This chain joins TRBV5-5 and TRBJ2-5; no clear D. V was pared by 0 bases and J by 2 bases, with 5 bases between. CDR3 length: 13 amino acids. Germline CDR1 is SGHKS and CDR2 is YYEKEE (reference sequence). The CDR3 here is CASSLVQQETQYF. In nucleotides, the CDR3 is TGTGCCAGCAGCTTGGTCCAACAAGAGACCCAGTACTTC.

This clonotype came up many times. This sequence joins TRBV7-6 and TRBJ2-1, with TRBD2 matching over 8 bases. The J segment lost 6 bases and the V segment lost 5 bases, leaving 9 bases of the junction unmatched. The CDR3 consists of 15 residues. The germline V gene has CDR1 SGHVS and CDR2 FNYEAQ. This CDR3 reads CASSGTSGLLNEQFF. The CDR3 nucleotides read TGTGCCAGCAGCGGAACTAGCGGCCTTCTCAATGAGCAGTTCTTC.

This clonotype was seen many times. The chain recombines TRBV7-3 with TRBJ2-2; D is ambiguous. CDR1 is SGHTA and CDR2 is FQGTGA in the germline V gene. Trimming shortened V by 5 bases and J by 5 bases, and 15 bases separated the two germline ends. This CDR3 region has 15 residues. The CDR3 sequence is CASSLVLTGTGELFF. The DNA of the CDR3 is TGTGCCAGCAGCCTAGTGCTGACGGGTACCGGGGAGCTGTTTTTT.

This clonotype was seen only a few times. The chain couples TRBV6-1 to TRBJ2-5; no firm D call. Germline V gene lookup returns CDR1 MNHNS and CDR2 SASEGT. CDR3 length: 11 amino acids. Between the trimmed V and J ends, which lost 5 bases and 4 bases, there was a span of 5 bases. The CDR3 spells CASSPLETQYF. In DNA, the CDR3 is TGTGCCAGCAGTCCTTTAGAGACCCAGTACTTC.

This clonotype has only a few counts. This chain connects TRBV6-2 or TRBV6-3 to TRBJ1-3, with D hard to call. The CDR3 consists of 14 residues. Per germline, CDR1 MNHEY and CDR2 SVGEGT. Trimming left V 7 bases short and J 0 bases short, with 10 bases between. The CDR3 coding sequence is TGTGCCAGCAAGGACTTAGCCTCTGGAAACACCATATATTTT. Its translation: CASKDLASGNTIYF.

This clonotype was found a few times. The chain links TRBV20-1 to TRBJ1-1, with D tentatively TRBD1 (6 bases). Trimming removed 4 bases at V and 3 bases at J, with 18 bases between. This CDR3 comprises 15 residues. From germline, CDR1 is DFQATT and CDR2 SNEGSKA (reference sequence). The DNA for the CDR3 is TGCAGTGCTACTGGGCTTTTCGGGGGGCACACTGAAGCTTTCTTT. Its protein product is CSATGLFGGHTEAFF.

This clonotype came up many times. The chain's CDR3 is CASSPGGSGNYGYTF. CDR3 sequence (DNA): TGTGCCAGCAGCCCCGGGGGGAGCGGTAACTATGGCTACACCTTC. The rearrangement uses TRBV28 and TRBJ1-2, with D possibly being TRBD1 (5 bases). Germline lookup yields CDR1 MDHEN and CDR2 SYDVKM. The CDR3 is made up of 15 amino acids. V was cut by 6 bases and J by 1 base, with 15 bases left in between.

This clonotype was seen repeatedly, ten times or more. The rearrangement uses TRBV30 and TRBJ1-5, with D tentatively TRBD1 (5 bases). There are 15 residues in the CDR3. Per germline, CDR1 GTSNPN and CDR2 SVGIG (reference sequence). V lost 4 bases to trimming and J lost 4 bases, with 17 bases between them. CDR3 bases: TGTGCCTGGAAGCAGGGATCCGGGGGAAATCAGCCCCAGCATTTT. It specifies CAWKQGSGGNQPQHF.

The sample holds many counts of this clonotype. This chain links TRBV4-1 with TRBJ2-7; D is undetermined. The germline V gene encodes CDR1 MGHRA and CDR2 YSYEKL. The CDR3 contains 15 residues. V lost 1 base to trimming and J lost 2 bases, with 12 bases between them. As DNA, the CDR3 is TGCGCCAGCAGCCAAGGGGGTTTGGAGCCCTACGAGCAGTACTTC. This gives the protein CASSQGGLEPYEQYF.

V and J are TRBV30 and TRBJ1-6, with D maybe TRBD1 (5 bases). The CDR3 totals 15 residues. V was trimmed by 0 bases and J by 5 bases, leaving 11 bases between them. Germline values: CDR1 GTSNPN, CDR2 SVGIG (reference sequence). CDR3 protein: CAWSVRQRDNSPLHF. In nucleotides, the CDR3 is TGTGCCTGGAGTGTACGACAGAGGGATAATTCACCCCTCCACTTT.

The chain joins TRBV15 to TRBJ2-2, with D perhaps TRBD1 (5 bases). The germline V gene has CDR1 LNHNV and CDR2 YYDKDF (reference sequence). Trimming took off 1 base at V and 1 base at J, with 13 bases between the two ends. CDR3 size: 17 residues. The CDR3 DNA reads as TGTGCCACCAGCAGAGCTAACAGGAGATTGAACACCGGGGAGCTGTTTTTT. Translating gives CATSRANRRLNTGELFF.

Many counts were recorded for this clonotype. CDR3 residues: CASSFSGRTETQYF. CDR3 nucleotides: TGCGCCAGCAGCTTTAGCGGGAGGACGGAGACCCAGTACTTC. This sequence joins TRBV5-1 and TRBJ2-5, with TRBD2 matching 10 bases. This CDR3 comprises 14 residues. The ends lost 2 bases at V and 5 bases at J; junction bases unmatched: 3. Germline CDR1 is SGHRS and CDR2 is YFSETQ.